This TCR beta chain was obtained from a study of beta chain features in type 1 diabetes. Study overall: The examined sorted cells totaled about 110 million across samples. Findings and caveats of the study: It was not settled here whether HLA type affects TCRB rearrangement. Shortening that was moderate but significant affected the TCRB CDR3s of Type 1 diabetes patients in all four CD4+ subsets.

Cell sorting via CD45RO/CCR7/CD25/CD127/CD95/CD27 was performed to obtain CD4+ naive, central memory, regulatory and stem cell-like memory cells. Expressed TCRB transcripts were sequenced, since all the RNA that had been isolated was reverse transcribed. The protocol was immunoSEQ multiplex PCR, while the TCRdb copy is restricted to in-frame clones and leaves out a portion. The repertoire includes fewer than 300,000 clones, roughly 20% of them detected once, and roughly 0.028% sits in the top ten. Germline loops: CDR1 MGHDK, CDR2 SYGVNS. The germline V and J ends were trimmed by 3 bases and 8 bases, with 16 bases remaining between them. The CDR3 is 14 residues long. This clone was counted only a few times. As yet, its antigen is unknown.

This clonotype was sampled from a woman aged 35 to 49 with type 1 diabetes. The sequencing sample was made of naive CD4+ T cells from blood. The chain carries TRBV25-1 and TRBJ1-2, with a tentative D call TRBD1 (6 bases). In DNA, the CDR3 is TGTGCCAGCAGTGACCTGTTGCAGGGGCCAGGCTACACCTTC. Translation gives CASSDLLQGPGYTF.